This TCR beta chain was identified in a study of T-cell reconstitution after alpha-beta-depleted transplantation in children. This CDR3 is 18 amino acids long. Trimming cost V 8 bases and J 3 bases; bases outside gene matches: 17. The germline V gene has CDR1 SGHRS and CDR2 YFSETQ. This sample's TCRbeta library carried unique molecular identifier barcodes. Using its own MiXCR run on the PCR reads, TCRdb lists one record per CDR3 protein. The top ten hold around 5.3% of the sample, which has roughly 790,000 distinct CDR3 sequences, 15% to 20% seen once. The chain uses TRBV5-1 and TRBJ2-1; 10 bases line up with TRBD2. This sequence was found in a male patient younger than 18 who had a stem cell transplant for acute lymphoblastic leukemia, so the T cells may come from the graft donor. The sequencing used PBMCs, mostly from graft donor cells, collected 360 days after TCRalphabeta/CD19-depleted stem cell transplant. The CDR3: CASRQGAETSGVYNEQFF. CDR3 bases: TGCGCCAGTCGTCAGGGGGCGGAAACTAGCGGGGTCTACAATGAGCAGTTCTTC.